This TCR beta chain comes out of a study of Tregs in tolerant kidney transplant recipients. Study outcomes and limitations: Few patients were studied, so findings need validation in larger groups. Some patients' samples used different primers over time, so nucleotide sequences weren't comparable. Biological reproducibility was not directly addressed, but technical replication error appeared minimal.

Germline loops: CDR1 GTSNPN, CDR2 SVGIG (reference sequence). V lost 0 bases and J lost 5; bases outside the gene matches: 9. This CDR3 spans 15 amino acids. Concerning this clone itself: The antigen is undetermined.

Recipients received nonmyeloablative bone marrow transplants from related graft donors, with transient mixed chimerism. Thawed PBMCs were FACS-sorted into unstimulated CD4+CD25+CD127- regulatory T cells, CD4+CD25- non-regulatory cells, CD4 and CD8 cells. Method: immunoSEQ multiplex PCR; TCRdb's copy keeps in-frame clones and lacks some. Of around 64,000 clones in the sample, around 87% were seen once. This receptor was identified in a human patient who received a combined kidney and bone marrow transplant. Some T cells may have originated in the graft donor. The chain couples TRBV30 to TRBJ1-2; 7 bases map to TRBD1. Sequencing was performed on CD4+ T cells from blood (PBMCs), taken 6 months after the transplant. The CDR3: CAWSVLAGGGYGYTF. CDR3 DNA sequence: TGTGCCTGGAGTGTATTGGCAGGGGGTGGATATGGCTACACCTTC. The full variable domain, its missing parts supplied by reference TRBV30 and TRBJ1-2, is SQTIHQWPATLVQPVGSPLSLECTVEGTSNPNLYWYRQAAGRGLQLLFYSVGIGQISSEVPQNLSASRPQDRQFILSSKKLLLSDSGFYLCAWSVLAGGGYGYTFGSGTRLTVV.